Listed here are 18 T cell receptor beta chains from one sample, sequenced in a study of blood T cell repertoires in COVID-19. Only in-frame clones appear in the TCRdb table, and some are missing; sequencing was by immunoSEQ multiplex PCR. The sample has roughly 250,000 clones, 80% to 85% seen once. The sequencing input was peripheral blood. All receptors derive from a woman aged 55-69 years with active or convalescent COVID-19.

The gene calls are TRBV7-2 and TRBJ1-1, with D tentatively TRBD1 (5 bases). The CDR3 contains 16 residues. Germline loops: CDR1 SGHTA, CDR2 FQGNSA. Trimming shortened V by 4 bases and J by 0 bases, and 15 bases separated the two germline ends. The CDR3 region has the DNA TGTGCCAGCAGCTCGAATGCGGGGCGGTTGAACACTGAAGCTTTCTTT. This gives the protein CASSSNAGRLNTEAFF.

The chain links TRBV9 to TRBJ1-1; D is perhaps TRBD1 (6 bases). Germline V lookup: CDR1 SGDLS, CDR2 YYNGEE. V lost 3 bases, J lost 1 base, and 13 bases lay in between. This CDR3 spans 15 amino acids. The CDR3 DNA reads TGTGCCAGCAGCGCCGTCTTCAGGGGGAACACTGAAGCTTTCTTT. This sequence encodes CASSAVFRGNTEAFF.

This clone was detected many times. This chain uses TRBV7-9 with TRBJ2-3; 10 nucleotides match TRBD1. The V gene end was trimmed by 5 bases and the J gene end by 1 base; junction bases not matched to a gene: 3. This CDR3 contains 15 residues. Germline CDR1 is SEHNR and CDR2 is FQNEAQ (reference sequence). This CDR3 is CASSTGTGGTDTQYF. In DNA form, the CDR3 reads TGTGCCAGCAGCACCGGGACAGGGGGCACAGATACGCAGTATTTT.

The chain's CDR3 is CASSPTGLGNQPQHF. CDR3 DNA: TGTGCCAGCAGCCCAACAGGGTTAGGCAATCAGCCCCAGCATTTT. The V call is TRBV7-2, the J call TRBJ1-5, with D maybe TRBD1 (6 bases). The CDR3 extends over 15 amino acids. V lost 5 bases and J 2 bases, leaving 13 bases between the germline ends. Germline values: CDR1 SGHTA, CDR2 FQGNSA.

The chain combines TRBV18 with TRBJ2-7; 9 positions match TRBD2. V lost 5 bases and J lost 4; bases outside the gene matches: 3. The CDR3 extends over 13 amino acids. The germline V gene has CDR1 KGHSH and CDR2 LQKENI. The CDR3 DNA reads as TGTGCCAGCTCAGCGGGGGGGGATTACGAGCAGTACTTC. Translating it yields CASSAGGDYEQYF. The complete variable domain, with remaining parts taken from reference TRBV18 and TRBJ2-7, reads NAGVMQNPRHLVRRRGQEARLRCSPMKGHSHVYWYRQLPEEGLKFMVYLQKENIIDESGMPKERFSAEFPKEGPSILRIQQVVRGDSAAYFCASSAGGDYEQYFGPGTRLTVT.

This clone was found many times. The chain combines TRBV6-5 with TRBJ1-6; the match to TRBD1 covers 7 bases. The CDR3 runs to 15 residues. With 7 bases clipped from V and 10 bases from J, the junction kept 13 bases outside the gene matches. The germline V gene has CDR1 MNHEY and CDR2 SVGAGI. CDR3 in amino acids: CASKFARGDGSPLHF. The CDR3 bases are TGTGCCAGCAAGTTCGCCAGGGGGGACGGCTCACCCCTCCACTTT.

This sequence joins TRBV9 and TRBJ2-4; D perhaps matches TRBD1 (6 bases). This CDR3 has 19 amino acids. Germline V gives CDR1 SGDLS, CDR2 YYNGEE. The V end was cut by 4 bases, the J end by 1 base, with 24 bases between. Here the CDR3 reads CASSPRGPGVTWAKNIQYF. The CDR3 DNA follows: TGTGCCAGCAGCCCCAGGGGACCAGGTGTTACCTGGGCCAAAAACATTCAGTACTTC.

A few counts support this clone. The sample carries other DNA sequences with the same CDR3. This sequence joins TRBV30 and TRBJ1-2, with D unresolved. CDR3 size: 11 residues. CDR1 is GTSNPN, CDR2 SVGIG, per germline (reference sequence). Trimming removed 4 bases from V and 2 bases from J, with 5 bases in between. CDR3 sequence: CAWTGNYGYTF. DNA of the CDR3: TGTGCCTGGACGGGGAACTATGGCTACACCTTC.

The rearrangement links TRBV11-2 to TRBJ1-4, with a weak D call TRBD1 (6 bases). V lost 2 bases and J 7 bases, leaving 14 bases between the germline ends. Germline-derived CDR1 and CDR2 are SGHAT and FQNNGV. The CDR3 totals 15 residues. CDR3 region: CASSLSRGAGEKLFF. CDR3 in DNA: TGTGCCAGCAGCTTAAGTCGGGGGGCAGGTGAAAAACTGTTTTTT.

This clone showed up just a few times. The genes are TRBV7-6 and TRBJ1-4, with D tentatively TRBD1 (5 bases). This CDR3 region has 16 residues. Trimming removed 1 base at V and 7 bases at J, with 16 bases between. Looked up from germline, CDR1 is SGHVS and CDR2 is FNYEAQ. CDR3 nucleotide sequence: TGTGCCAGCAGCTTAGAGTCATCAGGGTCGGGTGAAAAACTGTTTTTT. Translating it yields CASSLESSGSGEKLFF.

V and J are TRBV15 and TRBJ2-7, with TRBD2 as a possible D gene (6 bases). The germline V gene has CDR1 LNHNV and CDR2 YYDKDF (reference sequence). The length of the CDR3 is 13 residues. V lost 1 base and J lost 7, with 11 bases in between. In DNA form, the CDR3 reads TGTGCCACCAGCAGAGGCCGGGGGAGGGAGCAGTACTTC. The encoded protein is CATSRGRGREQYF.

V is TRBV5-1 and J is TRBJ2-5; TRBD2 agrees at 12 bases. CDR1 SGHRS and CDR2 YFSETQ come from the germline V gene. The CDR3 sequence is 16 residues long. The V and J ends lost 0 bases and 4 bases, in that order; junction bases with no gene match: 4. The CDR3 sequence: CASSLELAGGGETQYF. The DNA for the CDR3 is TGCGCCAGCAGCTTGGAACTAGCGGGGGGAGGAGAGACCCAGTACTTC.

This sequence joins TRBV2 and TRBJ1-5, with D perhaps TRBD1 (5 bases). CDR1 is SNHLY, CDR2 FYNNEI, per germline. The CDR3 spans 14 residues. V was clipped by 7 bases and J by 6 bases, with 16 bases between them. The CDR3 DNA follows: TGTGCCAGCACAGGGCTCCCTGGCGGTCAGCCCCAGCATTTT. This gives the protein CASTGLPGGQPQHF. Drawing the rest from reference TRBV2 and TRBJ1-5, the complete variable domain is EPEVTQTPSHQVTQMGQEVILRCVPISNHLYFYWYRQILGQKVEFLVSFYNNEISEKSEIFDDQFSVERPDGSNFTLKIRSTKLEDSAMYFCASTGLPGGQPQHFGDGTRLSIL.

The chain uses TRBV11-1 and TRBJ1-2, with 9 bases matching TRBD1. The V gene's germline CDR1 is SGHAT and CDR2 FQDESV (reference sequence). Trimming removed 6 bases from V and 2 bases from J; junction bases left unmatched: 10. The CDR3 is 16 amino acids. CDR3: CASSPPGQGRNYGYTF. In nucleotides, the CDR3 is TGTGCCAGCAGTCCGCCGGGACAGGGCCGAAACTATGGCTACACCTTC.

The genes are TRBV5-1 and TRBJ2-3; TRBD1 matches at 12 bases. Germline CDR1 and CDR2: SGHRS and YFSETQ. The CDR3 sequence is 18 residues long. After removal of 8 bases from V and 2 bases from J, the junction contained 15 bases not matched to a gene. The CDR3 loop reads CASSPGQGAPRATDTQYF. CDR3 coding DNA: TGCGCCAGTTCACCGGGACAGGGGGCGCCTAGGGCCACAGATACGCAGTATTTT.

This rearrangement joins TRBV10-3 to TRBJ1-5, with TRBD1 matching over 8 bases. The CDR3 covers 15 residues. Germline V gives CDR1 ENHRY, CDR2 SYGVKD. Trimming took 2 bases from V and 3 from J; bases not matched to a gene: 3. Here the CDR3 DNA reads TGTGCCATCAGTGAGGGACAGGGCCTCAATCAGCCCCAGCATTTT. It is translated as CAISEGQGLNQPQHF.

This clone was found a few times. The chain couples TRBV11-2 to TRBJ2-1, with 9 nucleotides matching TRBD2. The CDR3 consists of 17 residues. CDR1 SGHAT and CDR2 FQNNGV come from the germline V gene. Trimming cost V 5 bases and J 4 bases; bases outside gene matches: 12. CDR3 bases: TGTGCCAGCAGCCAACGGTTAGCGGGGGAAGGGTACAATGAGCAGTTCTTC. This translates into CASSQRLAGEGYNEQFF.

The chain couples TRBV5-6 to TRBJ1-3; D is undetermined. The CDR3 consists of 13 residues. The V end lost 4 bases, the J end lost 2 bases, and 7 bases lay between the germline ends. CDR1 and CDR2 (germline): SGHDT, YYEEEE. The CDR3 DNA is TGTGCCAGCAGCCTTAAAACTGGAAACACCATATATTTT. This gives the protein CASSLKTGNTIYF. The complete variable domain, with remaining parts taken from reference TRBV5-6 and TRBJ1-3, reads DAGVTQSPTHLIKTRGQQVTLRCSPKSGHDTVSWYQQALGQGPQFIFQYYEEEERQRGNFPDRFSGHQFPNYSSELNVNALLLGDSALYLCASSLKTGNTIYFGEGSWLTVV.